These 5 T cell receptor beta chains were sequenced from one sample in a study of cytomegalovirus exposure and HLA in healthy donors. Use of 60 Vbeta and 13 Jbeta primers characterized the PCR. Profiled with immunoSEQ multiplex PCR; TCRdb holds only in-frame clones, not every one. The data contain approximately 92,000 clones, about 84% of them singletons. Sequences were obtained from PBMCs. The receptors originated from a girl aged 2 to 10 in good health and CMV-seropositive.

The chain combines TRBV5-1 with TRBJ1-6; D is unclear. The CDR3 is 13 amino acids. Trimming removed 0 bases from V and 9 bases from J, with 7 bases in between. The V gene's germline CDR1 is SGHRS and CDR2 YFSETQ. The CDR3, as DNA: TGCGCCAGCAGCTTGGGGGAGAGTTCACCCCTCCACTTT. Protein sequence: CASSLGESSPLHF.

Notes on this clone: Sequence at one end of the junction differs from germline and may be a read error. The chain recombines TRBV5-6 with TRBJ2-3, with TRBD1 as a possible D gene (6 bases). From germline, CDR1 is SGHDT and CDR2 YYEEEE. CDR3 length equals 15 residues. The CDR3 protein is CASSLGERPTGTQYF. The CDR3 DNA is TGTGCCAGCAGCCTGGGGGAAAGACCGACAGGTACGCAGTATTTT.

The chain joins TRBV28 to TRBJ1-5, with D perhaps TRBD1 (6 bases). In germline, CDR1 is MDHEN, CDR2 SYDVKM. This CDR3 has 14 amino acids. Trimming removed 3 bases from V and 6 bases from J, with 12 bases in between. The CDR3 coding sequence is TGTGCCAGCAGTTTTGTGACAGGCGGTCAGCCCCAGCATTTT. Translating it yields CASSFVTGGQPQHF. Full variable domain (outside the CDR3, taken from reference TRBV28 and TRBJ1-5): DVKVTQSSRYLVKRTGEKVFLECVQDMDHENMFWYRQDPGLGLRLIYFSYDVKMKEKGDIPEGYSVSREKKERFSLILESASTNQTSMYLCASSFVTGGQPQHFGDGTRLSIL.

This clone was seen more than once but under ten times. The CDR3 is CASSLDRSSYEQYF. The DNA of the CDR3 is TGCGCCAGCAGCTTGGACAGGAGCTCCTACGAGCAGTACTTC. The chain uses TRBV5-1 and TRBJ2-7, with D possibly matching TRBD1 (5 bases). V lost 0 bases to trimming and J lost 0 bases, with 7 bases between them. CDR3 length: 14 amino acids. Germline V gene data show CDR1 as SGHRS and CDR2 as YFSETQ.

The gene calls are TRBV29-1 and TRBJ2-7, with D tentatively TRBD2 (5 bases). The CDR3 consists of 11 residues. Trimming pared 4 bases from V and 6 bases from J, leaving 10 bases between. The germline gives CDR1 SQVTM, CDR2 ANQGSEA. The CDR3 reads CSVAARGEQYF. In DNA form, the CDR3 reads TGCAGCGTTGCTGCTCGGGGCGAGCAGTACTTC.